This entry features one T cell receptor beta chain sequence. This sample is drawn from a study of blood T cell repertoires in COVID-19. Overall study: Collection of acute and convalescent COVID-19 samples took place in the United States, Italy and Spain. T cells, B-cell-depleted T cells, or PBMCs supplied cDNA or gDNA.

Trimming took off 2 bases at V and 1 base at J, with 8 bases between the two ends. CDR3 length equals 14 residues. Germline lookup yields CDR1 MNHEY and CDR2 SMNVEV (reference sequence). Authors' analysis steps: For nucleated cells, counts were estimated from reference gene primer amplification. TCRdb's table, derived via immunoSEQ multiplex PCR, lists solely in-frame clones and lacks some. The DNA was the basis for D and trimming; V, J and clone size are from that table. This sample yields fewer than 45,000 clones, of which about 90% are seen a single time; approximately 15% belongs to the top ten. The sequenced sample was peripheral blood. This TCR was sampled from a woman aged 25 to 39 in a cohort sampled during active COVID-19. The chain combines TRBV27 with TRBJ1-1; D possibly corresponds to TRBD1 (6 bases). Here the CDR3 DNA reads TGTGCCAGCAGTTTACAGGGGAAGAACACTGAAGCTTTCTTT. This translates into CASSLQGKNTEAFF.